This TCR beta chain was observed in a study of shared clonotypes between healthy human individuals. Study overall: A donor's plate count was three for CD4 naive and three for CD4 memory; CD8 naive had two and CD8 memory one. Overall study findings and caveats: Sharing across four donors was highest in naive CD4 (roughly 5%) and lowest in memory CD8 (0.4%). In general, naive subsets displayed greater estimated richness than memory subsets did.

With regard to this clone: Its specificity is unknown.

The method was immunoSEQ multiplex PCR; TCRdb's version includes in-frame clones alone and lacks a portion of them. The sample has about 700,000 clones; about 91% are singletons. Trimming shortened V by 0 bases and J by 7 bases, and 13 bases separated the two germline ends. CDR1 and CDR2 from the germline V gene are MNHEY and SMNVEV (reference sequence). This CDR3 is built from 15 residues. Terminally differentiated effector memory CD45RA+ cells were excluded by CCR7 positive selection of CD45RO-negative cells. The receptor's source is a man aged 25 to 45 in good health. The rearrangement joins TRBV27 to TRBJ2-1; D might be TRBD2 (6 bases). The sequenced sample consisted of naive CD8+ T cells sorted from blood. CDR3 DNA sequence: TGTGCCAGCAGTTTATCGACGGGACTTTTGAATGAGCAGTTCTTC. This translates into CASSLSTGLLNEQFF.